This T cell receptor beta chain emerged from a study of T cells in Graves' hyperthyroidism and ophthalmopathy. Study at large: Blood was drawn when the patient was first diagnosed and still untreated.

There are many counts of this clonotype. The target antigen is unknown. Each patient was aged 18 to 65 and had newly diagnosed hyperthyroidism of under 2 months' duration. V lost 0 bases to trimming and J lost 5 bases, with 8 bases between them. CDR3 length equals 12 residues. CDR1 is GTSNPN and CDR2 is SVGIG in the germline V gene (reference sequence). Authors of the study amplified TCR beta CDR3 regions from RNA transcripts. In the first-round RT-PCR of the TCR CDR3, the HTBI primer set was used. Each CDR3 protein gets one entry after TCRdb re-called the multiplex PCR reads with MiXCR. There are 380,000 or so distinct CDR3 sequences in the sample; about a fifth occur only once, and around 4% lies in the top ten. General study findings and limits: Median prediction lead before ophthalmopathy onset was about 6.3 months with the model.

V is TRBV30 and J is TRBJ2-7, with unresolved D. Material: blood. This sequence originates from a woman younger than 35 with Graves' hyperthyroidism. CDR3: CAWSVMGNEQYF. CDR3 nucleotides: TGTGCCTGGAGTGTAATGGGGAACGAGCAGTACTTC.